A single sample is the source of the 27 T cell receptor beta chains below, sequenced in a study of OX40 agonist ivuxolimab in advanced cancers. TCRdb's copy holds only in-frame clones and misses some; the assay was immunoSEQ multiplex PCR. Here the sample spans tens of thousands of clones, roughly 87% being singletons. Sequencing was performed on CD4+ or CD8+ T cells sorted from blood, taken in a trial of the OX40 agonist ivuxolimab. The receptors were gathered from an adult with an advanced solid tumor such as melanoma, head and neck, liver or kidney cancer.

This chain uses TRBV19 with TRBJ2-3; 10 bases agree with TRBD2. CDR1 is LNHDA, CDR2 SQIVND, per germline (reference sequence). The CDR3 is 16 residues long. With 6 bases clipped from V and 3 bases from J, the junction kept 9 bases outside the gene matches. CDR3 sequence reads: CASSVLAGDGTDTQYF. The CDR3 DNA sequence: TGTGCCAGTAGCGTTCTAGCGGGAGATGGGACAGATACGCAGTATTTT.

This clone showed up just a few times. DNA of the CDR3: TGTGCCAGCAGCTTACAACCGGGACAGGGGAAAGAGACCCAGTACTTC. Protein sequence: CASSLQPGQGKETQYF. The chain uses TRBV7-8 and TRBJ2-5; TRBD1 aligns across 10 bases. The germline CDR1 and CDR2 sequences are SGHVS and FQNEAQ. The CDR3 covers 16 residues. Losses at the gene ends were 2 bases for V and 3 bases for J; bases not matched to a gene: 6.

The chain links TRBV7-2 to TRBJ2-2, with unresolved D. The CDR3 consists of 16 residues. Trimming removed 5 bases at V and 0 bases at J, with 13 bases between. Germline loops: CDR1 SGHTA, CDR2 FQGNSA. The CDR3 loop is CASSLRPSANTGELFF. The CDR3 DNA is TGTGCCAGCAGCCTACGTCCAAGCGCGAACACCGGGGAGCTGTTTTTT.

The chain links TRBV6-5 to TRBJ2-2; D is undetermined. The germline V gene has CDR1 MNHEY and CDR2 SVGAGI. This CDR3 region has 12 residues. Trimming removed 2 bases from V and 7 bases from J, with 5 bases in between. CDR3 sequence reads: CASSYLHGELFF. DNA for the CDR3: TGTGCCAGCAGTTACCTTCACGGGGAGCTGTTTTTT.

This chain joins TRBV28 and TRBJ2-3; 14 bases line up with TRBD2. With V trimmed by 5 bases and J by 4 bases, 5 bases remained unmatched. CDR1 is MDHEN and CDR2 is SYDVKM in the germline V gene. CDR3 length: 16 residues. The CDR3 spells CASSPGTSGRPDTQYF. The DNA of the CDR3 is TGTGCCAGCAGTCCGGGGACTAGCGGGAGACCAGATACGCAGTATTTT.

The chain carries TRBV27 and TRBJ1-2; 7 bases map to TRBD1. Germline lookup yields CDR1 MNHEY and CDR2 SMNVEV (reference sequence). The trim removed 3 bases at V and 4 bases at J, leaving 2 bases unmatched. The CDR3 is 13 amino acids. The CDR3 here is CASSFRGSYGYTF. The CDR3 DNA is TGTGCCAGCAGTTTCAGGGGGTCCTATGGCTACACCTTC.

The chain's CDR3 is CASSQGGGGSTYNEQFF. CDR3 nucleotides: TGTGCCAGCAGCCAAGGGGGAGGGGGCTCAACCTACAATGAGCAGTTCTTC. This chain connects TRBV4-2 to TRBJ2-1; D is tentatively TRBD1 or TRBD2 (7 bases each). The V end was cut by 1 base, the J end by 2 bases, with 15 bases between. The germline gives CDR1 LGHNA, CDR2 YNFKEQ. CDR3 size: 17 residues.

The chain couples TRBV7-2 to TRBJ2-1; D is unresolved. The ends were cut back, 4 bases at V and 5 bases at J, with 12 bases in the middle. Germline CDR1 SGHTA, CDR2 FQGNSA. The CDR3 is 14 amino acids. Here the CDR3 reads CASSYSPRNNEQFF. The CDR3 bases are TGTGCCAGCAGCTACAGCCCCAGAAACAATGAGCAGTTCTTC.

This rearrangement joins TRBV5-1 to TRBJ1-5, with D maybe TRBD1 (6 bases). Per germline, CDR1 SGHRS and CDR2 YFSETQ. The CDR3 totals 14 residues. V dropped 2 bases and J dropped 3 bases, with 9 bases sitting between them. The CDR3 here is CASSFGQPNQPQHF. The CDR3 DNA reads TGCGCCAGCAGCTTCGGACAGCCCAATCAGCCCCAGCATTTT.

The rearrangement uses TRBV27 and TRBJ1-1; tentative D call: TRBD1 (5 bases). This CDR3 is 16 amino acids long. The germline V and J ends were trimmed by 3 bases and 5 bases, with 19 bases remaining between them. Germline V gene sequence: CDR1 MNHEY, CDR2 SMNVEV (reference sequence). CDR3 sequence: CASSLIQGSMGTEAFF. CDR3 DNA sequence: TGTGCCAGCAGTTTGATCCAGGGTTCTATGGGGACTGAAGCTTTCTTT.

The chain carries TRBV28 and TRBJ1-5, with D hard to call. This CDR3 is 12 amino acids long. Between the trimmed V and J ends, which lost 4 bases and 0 bases, there was a span of 1 base. From germline, CDR1 is MDHEN and CDR2 SYDVKM. The DNA of the CDR3 is TGTGCCAGCAGTTATAGCAATCAGCCCCAGCATTTT. Amino acid sequence: CASSYSNQPQHF.

The chain couples TRBV18 to TRBJ1-3; tentatively, D is TRBD1 (6 bases). Trimming removed 5 bases at V and 2 bases at J, with 13 bases between. CDR3 length equals 15 residues. Germline lookup yields CDR1 KGHSH and CDR2 LQKENI. The CDR3 DNA follows: TGTGCCAGCTCAGCAGGGGTACTCCCTGGAAACACCATATATTTT. Protein product: CASSAGVLPGNTIYF.

The genes are TRBV2 and TRBJ1-1; D not resolved. The CDR3 consists of 12 residues. Trimming cost V 7 bases and J 0 bases, with 6 bases left between them. Looked up from germline, CDR1 is SNHLY and CDR2 is FYNNEI. As DNA, the CDR3 is TGTGCCAGCAATCTTTTGAACACTGAAGCTTTCTTT. As protein: CASNLLNTEAFF.

This clone was seen once. The gene calls are TRBV4-1 and TRBJ2-6; a weak D match, TRBD1 (6 bases). The CDR3 has 18 residues. The germline CDR1 and CDR2 sequences are MGHRA and YSYEKL. V lost 3 bases and J lost 1, with 16 bases in between. In DNA, the CDR3 is TGCGCCAGCAGCCAGGGGACACCCAGGAGGTCTGGGGCCAACGTCCTGACTTTC. It is translated as CASSQGTPRRSGANVLTF.

This chain connects TRBV9 to TRBJ2-4; no firm D call. V lost 4 bases, J lost 7 bases, and 15 bases lay in between. Germline V lookup: CDR1 SGDLS, CDR2 YYNGEE. The CDR3 loop spans 14 amino acids. DNA of the CDR3: TGTGCCAGCAGCACACTTGATCCTGGGAACATTCAGTACTTC. Encoded protein: CASSTLDPGNIQYF.

This sequence joins TRBV28 and TRBJ2-1, with TRBD2 matching over 8 bases. The V and J ends lost 2 bases and 7 bases, in that order; junction bases with no gene match: 19. Germline loops: CDR1 MDHEN, CDR2 SYDVKM. The CDR3 runs to 19 residues. The CDR3 is CASSLVGSRAGTRMNEQFF. DNA for the CDR3: TGTGCCAGCAGTTTAGTGGGCAGCCGGGCCGGGACTAGGATGAATGAGCAGTTCTTC.

The chain has TRBV29-1 and TRBJ2-5; no reliable D call. The V end was cut by 0 bases, the J end by 5 bases, with 13 bases between. Germline CDR1 and CDR2: SQVTM and ANQGSEA. The CDR3 is made up of 14 amino acids. CDR3 bases: TGCAGCGTTGAAGATCCCAGGATCGGGGAGACCCAGTACTTC. It specifies CSVEDPRIGETQYF.

The chain links TRBV5-4 to TRBJ2-2; 10 bases line up with TRBD1. The CDR3 extends over 15 amino acids. Losses at the gene ends were 4 bases for V and 4 bases for J; bases not matched to a gene: 4. CDR1 is SGHNT and CDR2 is YYREEE in the germline V gene (reference sequence). CDR3 sequence: CASSRGQGSTGELFF. As DNA, the CDR3 is TGTGCCAGCAGCCGGGGACAGGGGAGCACCGGGGAGCTGTTTTTT.

The chain has TRBV10-2 and TRBJ2-7, with D possibly matching TRBD1 (6 bases). Germline values: CDR1 WSHSY, CDR2 SAAADI. This CDR3 comprises 13 residues. V gave up 6 bases and J gave up 5 bases, with 14 bases separating them. CDR3 sequence (DNA): TGCGCCAGCAGCGGGACACCAGCCGACGAGCAGTACTTC. Translated: CASSGTPADEQYF.

This chain links TRBV10-3 with TRBJ2-5; TRBD1 or TRBD2 may be the D gene (5 bases each). The V gene lost 1 base and the J gene lost 0 bases, with 9 bases spanning the gap. Germline-derived CDR1 and CDR2 are ENHRY and SYGVKD. The CDR3 contains 15 residues. DNA for the CDR3: TGTGCCATCAGTGAGTGGGGGAGAAACCAAGAGACCCAGTACTTC. Translation gives CAISEWGRNQETQYF.

This sequence joins TRBV7-2 and TRBJ2-2; D might be TRBD2 (6 bases). Between the trimmed V and J ends, which lost 5 bases and 7 bases, there was a span of 11 bases. The CDR3 loop spans 13 amino acids. The V gene's germline CDR1 is SGHTA and CDR2 FQGNSA. In nucleotides, the CDR3 is TGTGCCAGCAGCGCAGGACTATACGGGGAGCTGTTTTTT. Its protein product is CASSAGLYGELFF.

The rearrangement links TRBV28 to TRBJ2-1; 8 bases match TRBD2. V dropped 6 bases and J dropped 7; count of bases not matched to a gene: 5. CDR1 and CDR2 from the germline V gene are MDHEN and SYDVKM. This CDR3 contains 13 residues. The DNA of the CDR3 is TGTGCCAGCAGCCTCGGCGGGAGGAATGAGCAGTTCTTC. Its translation: CASSLGGRNEQFF. The full variable domain, rest sourced from reference TRBV28 and TRBJ2-1, is DVKVTQSSRYLVKRTGEKVFLECVQDMDHENMFWYRQDPGLGLRLIYFSYDVKMKEKGDIPEGYSVSREKKERFSLILESASTNQTSMYLCASSLGGRNEQFFGPGTRLTVL.

The V gene is TRBV29-1, the J gene TRBJ2-2; perhaps TRBD1 as D (5 bases). This CDR3 is 13 amino acids long. V was clipped by 4 bases and J by 6 bases, with 12 bases between them. Germline-derived CDR1 and CDR2 are SQVTM and ANQGSEA. The CDR3 loop is CSVVRGSAGELFF. CDR3 nucleotide sequence: TGCAGCGTTGTAAGGGGTTCGGCCGGGGAGCTGTTTTTT.

This clone has only one observation. The chain has TRBV5-4 and TRBJ2-2, with 9 bases aligning to TRBD1. The length of the CDR3 is 17 residues. With 4 bases clipped from V and 4 bases from J, the junction kept 11 bases outside the gene matches. The germline V gene has CDR1 SGHNT and CDR2 YYREEE (reference sequence). Here the CDR3 reads CASSADIGTGSTGELFF. The CDR3 DNA is TGTGCCAGCAGCGCCGACATCGGGACAGGGTCCACCGGGGAGCTGTTTTTT.

The J gene is TRBJ2-2, the V gene TRBV6-5, with a weak D call TRBD1 (6 bases). The CDR3 is made up of 13 amino acids. Per germline, CDR1 MNHEY and CDR2 SVGAGI. Trimming left V 6 bases short and J 4 bases short, with 9 bases between. CDR3 region: CASRLGGTGELFF. For the CDR3, the DNA is TGTGCCAGCAGGCTAGGGGGCACCGGGGAGCTGTTTTTT.

The chain recombines TRBV6-5 with TRBJ1-5; D is uncertain. CDR1 is MNHEY, CDR2 SVGAGI, per germline. The CDR3 extends over 13 amino acids. Trimming left V 1 base short and J 6 bases short, with 7 bases between. In nucleotides, the CDR3 is TGTGCCAGCAGTTACTGGGTGGGTCAGCCCCAGCATTTT. Translation gives CASSYWVGQPQHF.

CDR3 sequence reads: CASSLGGNTGELFF. The CDR3 nucleotides read TGCGCCAGCAGCCTGGGGGGGAACACCGGGGAGCTGTTTTTT. The chain couples TRBV4-1 to TRBJ2-2, with D perhaps matching TRBD2 (6 bases). Trimming removed 4 bases from V and 1 base from J, with 7 bases in between. Germline CDR1 reads MGHRA; CDR2 reads YSYEKL. The CDR3 is 14 residues long.